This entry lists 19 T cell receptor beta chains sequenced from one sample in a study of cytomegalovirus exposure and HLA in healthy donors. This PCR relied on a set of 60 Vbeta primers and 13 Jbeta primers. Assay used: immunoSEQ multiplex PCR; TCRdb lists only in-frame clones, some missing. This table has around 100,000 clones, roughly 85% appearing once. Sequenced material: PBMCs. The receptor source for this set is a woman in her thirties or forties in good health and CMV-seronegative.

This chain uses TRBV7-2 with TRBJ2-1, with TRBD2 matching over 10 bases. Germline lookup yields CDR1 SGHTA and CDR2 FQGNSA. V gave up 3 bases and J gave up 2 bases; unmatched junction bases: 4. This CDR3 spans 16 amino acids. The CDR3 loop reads CASSLGSGGPYNEQFF. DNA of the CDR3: TGTGCCAGCAGCTTGGGTAGCGGGGGGCCCTACAATGAGCAGTTCTTC.

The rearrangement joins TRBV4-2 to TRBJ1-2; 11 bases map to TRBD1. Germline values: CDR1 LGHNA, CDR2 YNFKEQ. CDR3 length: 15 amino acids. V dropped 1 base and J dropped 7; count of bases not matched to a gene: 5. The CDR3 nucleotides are TGTGCCAGCAGCCAAGTTGGACAGGGGGCTCGTGGCTACACCTTC. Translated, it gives CASSQVGQGARGYTF.

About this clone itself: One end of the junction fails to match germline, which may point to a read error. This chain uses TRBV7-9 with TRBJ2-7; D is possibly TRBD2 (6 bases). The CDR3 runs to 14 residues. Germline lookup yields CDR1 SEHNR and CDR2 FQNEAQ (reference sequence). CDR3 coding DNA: TGTTCCAGCAGCTTAGCGGCGGCGTCCTACGAGCAGTACTTC. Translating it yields CSSSLAAASYEQYF.

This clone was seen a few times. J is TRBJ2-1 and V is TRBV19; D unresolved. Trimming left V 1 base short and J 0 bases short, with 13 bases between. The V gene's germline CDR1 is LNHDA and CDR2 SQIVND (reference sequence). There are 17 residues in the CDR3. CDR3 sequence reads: CASSIVVASHSYNEQFF. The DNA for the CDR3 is TGTGCCAGTAGTATAGTCGTGGCCAGTCACTCCTACAATGAGCAGTTCTTC.

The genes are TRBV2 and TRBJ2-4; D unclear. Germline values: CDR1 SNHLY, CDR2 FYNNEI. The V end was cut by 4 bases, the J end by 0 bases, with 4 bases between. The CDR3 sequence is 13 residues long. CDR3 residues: CASSAVAKNIQYF. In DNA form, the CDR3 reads TGTGCCAGCAGTGCGGTAGCCAAAAACATTCAGTACTTC.

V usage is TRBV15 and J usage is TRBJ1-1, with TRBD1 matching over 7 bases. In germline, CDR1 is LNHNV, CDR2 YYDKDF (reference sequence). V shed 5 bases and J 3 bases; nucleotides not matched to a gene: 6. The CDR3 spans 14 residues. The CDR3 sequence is CATSVDRADTEAFF. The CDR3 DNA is TGTGCCACCAGCGTAGACAGGGCCGACACTGAAGCTTTCTTT.

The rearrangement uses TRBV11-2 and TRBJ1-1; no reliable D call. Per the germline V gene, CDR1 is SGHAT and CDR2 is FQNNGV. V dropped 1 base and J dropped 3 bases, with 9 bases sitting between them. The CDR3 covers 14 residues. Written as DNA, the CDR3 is TGTGCCAGCAGCTTAGCGGGGTTTGACACTGAAGCTTTCTTT. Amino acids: CASSLAGFDTEAFF.

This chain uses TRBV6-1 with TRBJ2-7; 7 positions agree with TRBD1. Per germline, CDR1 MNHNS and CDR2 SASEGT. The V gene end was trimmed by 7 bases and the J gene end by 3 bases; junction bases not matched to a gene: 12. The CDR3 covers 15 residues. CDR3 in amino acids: CASTFLTGQYYEQYF. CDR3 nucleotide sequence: TGTGCCAGCACATTTCTTACGGGACAGTACTACGAGCAGTACTTC.

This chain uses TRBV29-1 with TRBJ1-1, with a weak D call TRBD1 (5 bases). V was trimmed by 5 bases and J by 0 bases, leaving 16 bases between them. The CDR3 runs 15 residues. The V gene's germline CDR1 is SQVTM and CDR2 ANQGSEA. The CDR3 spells CSVPARQTMNTEAFF. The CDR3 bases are TGCAGCGTTCCCGCACGACAGACCATGAACACTGAAGCTTTCTTT.

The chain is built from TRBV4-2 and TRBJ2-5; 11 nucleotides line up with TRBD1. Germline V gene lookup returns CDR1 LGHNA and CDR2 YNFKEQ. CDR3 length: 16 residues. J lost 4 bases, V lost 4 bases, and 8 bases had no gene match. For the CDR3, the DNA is TGTGCCAGCAGCCCCCGGGACAGGGGGAGCGTAGAGACCCAGTACTTC. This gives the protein CASSPRDRGSVETQYF.

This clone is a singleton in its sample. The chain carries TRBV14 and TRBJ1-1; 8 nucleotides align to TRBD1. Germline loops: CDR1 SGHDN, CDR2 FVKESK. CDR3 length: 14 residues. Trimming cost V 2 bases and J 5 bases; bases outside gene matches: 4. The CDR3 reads CASSQTTGVTEAFF. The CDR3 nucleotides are TGTGCCAGCAGCCAAACGACAGGGGTAACTGAAGCTTTCTTT.

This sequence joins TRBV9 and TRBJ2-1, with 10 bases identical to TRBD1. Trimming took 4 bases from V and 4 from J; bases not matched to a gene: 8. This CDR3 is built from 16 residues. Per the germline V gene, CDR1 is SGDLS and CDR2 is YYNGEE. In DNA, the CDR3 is TGTGCCAGCAGCCGAACCGGGACAGGGGTTTACAATGAGCAGTTCTTC. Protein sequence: CASSRTGTGVYNEQFF.

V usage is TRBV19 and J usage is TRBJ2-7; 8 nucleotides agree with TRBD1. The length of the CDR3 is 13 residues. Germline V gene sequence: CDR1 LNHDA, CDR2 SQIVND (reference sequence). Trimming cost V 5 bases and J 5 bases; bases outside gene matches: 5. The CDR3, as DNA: TGTGCCAGTAGTTCGACAGGGGTCAACGAGCAGTACTTC. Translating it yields CASSSTGVNEQYF.

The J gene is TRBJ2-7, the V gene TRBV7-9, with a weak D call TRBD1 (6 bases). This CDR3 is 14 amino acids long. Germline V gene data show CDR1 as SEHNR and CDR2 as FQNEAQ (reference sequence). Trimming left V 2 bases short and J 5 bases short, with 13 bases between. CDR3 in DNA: TGTGCCAGCAGCTTAACAGGGCAGGACGACGAGCAGTACTTC. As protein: CASSLTGQDDEQYF.

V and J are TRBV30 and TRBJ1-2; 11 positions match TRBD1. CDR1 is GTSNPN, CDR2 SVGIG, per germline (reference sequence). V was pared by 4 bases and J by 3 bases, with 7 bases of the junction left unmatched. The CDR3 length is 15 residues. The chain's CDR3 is CAWTRDRGNDYGYTF. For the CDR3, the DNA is TGTGCCTGGACTAGGGACAGGGGGAATGACTATGGCTACACCTTC. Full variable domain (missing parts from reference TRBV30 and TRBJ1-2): SQTIHQWPATLVQPVGSPLSLECTVEGTSNPNLYWYRQAAGRGLQLLFYSVGIGQISSEVPQNLSASRPQDRQFILSSKKLLLSDSGFYLCAWTRDRGNDYGYTFGSGTRLTVV.

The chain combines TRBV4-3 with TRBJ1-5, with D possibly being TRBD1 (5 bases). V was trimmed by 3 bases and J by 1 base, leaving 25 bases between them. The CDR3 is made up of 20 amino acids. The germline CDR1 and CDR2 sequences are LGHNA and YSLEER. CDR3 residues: CASSQTPGRAGRSSNQPQHF. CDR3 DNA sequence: TGCGCCAGCAGCCAGACACCGGGGAGAGCAGGGAGGTCGAGCAATCAGCCCCAGCATTTT.

CDR3 amino acids: CAWSVQLTGHGYTF. The CDR3 DNA follows: TGTGCCTGGAGTGTACAGTTAACAGGGCATGGCTACACCTTC. The V gene is TRBV30, the J gene TRBJ1-2; D may be TRBD1 (6 bases). Germline V gene sequence: CDR1 GTSNPN, CDR2 SVGIG (reference sequence). V was trimmed by 0 bases and J by 6 bases, leaving 14 bases between them. This CDR3 has 14 residues.

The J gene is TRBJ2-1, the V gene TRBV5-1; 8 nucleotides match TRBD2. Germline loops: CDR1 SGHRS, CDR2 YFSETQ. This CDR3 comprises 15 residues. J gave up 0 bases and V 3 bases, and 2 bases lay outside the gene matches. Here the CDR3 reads CASSSGTSSYNEQFF. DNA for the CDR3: TGCGCCAGCAGCTCCGGGACTAGCTCCTACAATGAGCAGTTCTTC.

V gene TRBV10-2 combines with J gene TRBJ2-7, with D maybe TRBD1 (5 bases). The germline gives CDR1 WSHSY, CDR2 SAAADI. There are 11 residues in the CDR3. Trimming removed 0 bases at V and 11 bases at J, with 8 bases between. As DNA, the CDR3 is TGCGCCAGCAGTGAGTCGGGGCGTAAGTACTTC. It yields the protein CASSESGRKYF.